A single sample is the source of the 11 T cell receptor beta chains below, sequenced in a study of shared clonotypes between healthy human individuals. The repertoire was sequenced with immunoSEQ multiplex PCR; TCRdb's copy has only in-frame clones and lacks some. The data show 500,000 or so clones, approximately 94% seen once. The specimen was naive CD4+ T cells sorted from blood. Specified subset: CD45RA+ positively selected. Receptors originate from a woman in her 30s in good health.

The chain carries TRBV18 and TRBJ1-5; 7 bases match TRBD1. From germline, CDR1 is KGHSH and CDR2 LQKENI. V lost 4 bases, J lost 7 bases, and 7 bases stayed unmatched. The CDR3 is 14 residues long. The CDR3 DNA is TGTGCCAGCTCACTCAACGACAGGGACCAGCCCCAGCATTTT. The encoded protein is CASSLNDRDQPQHF.

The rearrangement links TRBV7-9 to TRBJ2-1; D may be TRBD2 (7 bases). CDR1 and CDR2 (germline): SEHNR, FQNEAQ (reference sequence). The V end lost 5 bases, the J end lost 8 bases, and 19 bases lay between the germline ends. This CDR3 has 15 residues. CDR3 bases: TGTGCCAGCAGCCCCTCCGGGGGGCCGCAGTATGAGCAGTTCTTC. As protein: CASSPSGGPQYEQFF.

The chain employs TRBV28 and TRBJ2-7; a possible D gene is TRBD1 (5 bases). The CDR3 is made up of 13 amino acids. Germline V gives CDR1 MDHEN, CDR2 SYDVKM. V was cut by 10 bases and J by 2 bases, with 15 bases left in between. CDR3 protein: CATIDRSPYEQYF. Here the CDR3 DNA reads TGTGCCACCATAGACAGATCGCCCTACGAGCAGTACTTC.

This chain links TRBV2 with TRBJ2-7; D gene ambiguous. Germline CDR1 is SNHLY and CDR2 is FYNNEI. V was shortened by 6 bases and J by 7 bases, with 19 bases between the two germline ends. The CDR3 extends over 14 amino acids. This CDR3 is CASRKELEVPEQYF. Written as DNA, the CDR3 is TGTGCCAGCAGAAAAGAGCTGGAAGTTCCTGAGCAGTACTTC. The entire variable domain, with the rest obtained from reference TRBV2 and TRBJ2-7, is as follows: EPEVTQTPSHQVTQMGQEVILRCVPISNHLYFYWYRQILGQKVEFLVSFYNNEISEKSEIFDDQFSVERPDGSNFTLKIRSTKLEDSAMYFCASRKELEVPEQYFGPGTRLTVT.

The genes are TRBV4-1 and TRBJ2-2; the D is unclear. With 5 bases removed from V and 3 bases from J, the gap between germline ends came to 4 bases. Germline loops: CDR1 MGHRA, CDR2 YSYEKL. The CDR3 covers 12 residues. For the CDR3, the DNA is TGCGCCAGCAGCGCAGACACCGGGGAGCTGTTTTTT. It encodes CASSADTGELFF.

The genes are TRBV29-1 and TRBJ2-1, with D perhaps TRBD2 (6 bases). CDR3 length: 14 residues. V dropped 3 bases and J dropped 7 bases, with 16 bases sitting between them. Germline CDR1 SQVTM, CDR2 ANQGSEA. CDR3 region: CSVDGGNLGNEQFF. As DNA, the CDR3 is TGCAGCGTTGACGGCGGGAATCTAGGTAATGAGCAGTTCTTC.

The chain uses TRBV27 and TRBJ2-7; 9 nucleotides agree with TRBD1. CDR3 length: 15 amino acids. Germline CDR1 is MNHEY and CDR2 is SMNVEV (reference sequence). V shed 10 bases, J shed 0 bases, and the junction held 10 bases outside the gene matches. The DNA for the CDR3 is TGTGCCATCCCGGTCGGGACAGGGAGCTCCTACGAGCAGTACTTC. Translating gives CAIPVGTGSSYEQYF.

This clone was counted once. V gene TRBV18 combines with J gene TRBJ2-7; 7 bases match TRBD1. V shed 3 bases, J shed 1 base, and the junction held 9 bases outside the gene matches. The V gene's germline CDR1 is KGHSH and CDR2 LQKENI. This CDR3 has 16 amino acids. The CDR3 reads CASSPRPKQGSYEQYF. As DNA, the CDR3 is TGTGCCAGCTCACCCCGACCTAAACAGGGGTCCTACGAGCAGTACTTC. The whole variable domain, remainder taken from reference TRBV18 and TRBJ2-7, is NAGVMQNPRHLVRRRGQEARLRCSPMKGHSHVYWYRQLPEEGLKFMVYLQKENIIDESGMPKERFSAEFPKEGPSILRIQQVVRGDSAAYFCASSPRPKQGSYEQYFGPGTRLTVT.

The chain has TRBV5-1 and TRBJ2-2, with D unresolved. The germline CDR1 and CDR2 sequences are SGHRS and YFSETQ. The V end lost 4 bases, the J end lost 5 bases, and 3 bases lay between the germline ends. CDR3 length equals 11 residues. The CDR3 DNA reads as TGCGCCAGCAGCCGGACCGGGGAGCTGTTTTTT. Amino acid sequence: CASSRTGELFF.

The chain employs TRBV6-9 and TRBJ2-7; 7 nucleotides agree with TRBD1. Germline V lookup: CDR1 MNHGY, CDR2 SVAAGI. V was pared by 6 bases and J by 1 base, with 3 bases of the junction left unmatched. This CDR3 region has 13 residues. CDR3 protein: CASSPQGSYEQYF. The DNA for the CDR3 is TGTGCCAGCAGCCCACAGGGGTCCTACGAGCAGTACTTC.

The DNA for the CDR3 is TGTGCCAGCAGCTTAGGGGACTTGAGGCACGAGCAGTACTTC. This translates into CASSLGDLRHEQYF. This chain links TRBV7-9 with TRBJ2-7, with D possibly being TRBD2 (6 bases). The CDR3 sequence is 14 residues long. The germline V and J ends were trimmed by 1 base and 5 bases, with 12 bases remaining between them. The germline gives CDR1 SEHNR, CDR2 FQNEAQ (reference sequence).